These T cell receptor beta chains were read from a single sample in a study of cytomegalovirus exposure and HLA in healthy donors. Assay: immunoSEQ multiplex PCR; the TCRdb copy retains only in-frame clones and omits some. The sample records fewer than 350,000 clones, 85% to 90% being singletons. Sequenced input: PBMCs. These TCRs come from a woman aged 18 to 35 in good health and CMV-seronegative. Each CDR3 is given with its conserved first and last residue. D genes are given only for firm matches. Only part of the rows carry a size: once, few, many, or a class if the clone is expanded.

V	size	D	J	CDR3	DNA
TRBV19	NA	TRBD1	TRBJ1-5	CASSIGTGPSNQPQHF	TGTGCCAGTAGTATTGGGACAGGGCCGAGCAATCAGCCCCAGCATTTT
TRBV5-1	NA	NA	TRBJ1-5	CASSLWQGGQPQHF	TGCGCCAGCAGCCTGTGGCAGGGTGGACAGCCCCAGCATTTT
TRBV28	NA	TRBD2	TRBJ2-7	CASEAGLAENYEQYF	TGTGCCAGCGAGGCCGGACTAGCGGAGAACTACGAGCAGTACTTC
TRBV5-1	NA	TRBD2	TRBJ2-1	CASSRSSPSGRVAYNEQFF	TGCGCCAGCAGCCGCTCGAGCCCTAGCGGGAGGGTGGCCTACAATGAGCAGTTCTTC
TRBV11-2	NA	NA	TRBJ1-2	CASSLDMGETGYTF	TGTGCCAGCAGCTTAGATATGGGAGAAACTGGCTACACCTTC
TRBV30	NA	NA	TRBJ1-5	CAWSRLGRGYQPQHF	TGTGCCTGGAGTAGACTTGGCAGGGGATATCAGCCCCAGCATTTT
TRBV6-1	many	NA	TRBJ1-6	CASHADGGGNSPLHF	TGTGCCAGCCACGCCGACGGGGGAGGAAATTCACCCCTCCACTTT
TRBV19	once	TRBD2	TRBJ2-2	CASHPSGHTGELFF	TGTGCCAGTCATCCTAGCGGGCACACCGGGGAGCTGTTTTTT
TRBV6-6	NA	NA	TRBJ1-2	CASSYPDSSGGYTF	TGTGCCAGCAGTTACCCGGACAGTTCGGGGGGCTACACCTTC
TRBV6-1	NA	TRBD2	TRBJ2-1	CASSELAGYSYNEQFF	TGTGCCAGCAGTGAGCTAGCGGGGTACTCCTACAATGAGCAGTTCTTC
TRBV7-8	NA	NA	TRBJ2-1	CASSQQGLEQFF	TGTGCCAGCAGCCAACAGGGTCTCGAGCAGTTCTTC
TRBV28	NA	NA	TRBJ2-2	CASITSPAGELFF	TGTGCCAGCATCACCTCGCCGGCCGGGGAGCTGTTTTTT
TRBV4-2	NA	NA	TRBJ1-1	CASSQELGSGTEAFF	TGTGCCAGCAGCCAAGAACTAGGTTCCGGAACTGAAGCTTTCTTT
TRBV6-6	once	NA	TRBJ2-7	CASSYENRVYEQYF	TGTGCCAGCAGTTACGAGAACAGAGTCTACGAGCAGTACTTC
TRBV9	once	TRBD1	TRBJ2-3	CASSVWGQGSDTQYF	TGTGCCAGCAGCGTATGGGGACAGGGGTCAGATACGCAGTATTTT
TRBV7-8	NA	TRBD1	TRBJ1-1	CASSLSRDRALNTEAFF	TGTGCCAGCAGCTTATCCCGGGACAGGGCCCTGAACACTGAAGCTTTCTTT
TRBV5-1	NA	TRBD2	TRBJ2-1	CASSLGEAGGHNEQFF	TGCGCCAGCAGCTTGGGTGAAGCGGGAGGGCACAATGAGCAGTTCTTC
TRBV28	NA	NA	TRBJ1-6	CASSLFGSPLHF	TGTGCCAGCAGTTTATTCGGTTCACCCCTCCACTTT
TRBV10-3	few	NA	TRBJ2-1	CAISGRGMDYNEQFF	TGTGCCATCAGTGGGAGAGGGATGGACTACAATGAGCAGTTCTTC
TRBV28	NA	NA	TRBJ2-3	CASSLEGGNTDTQYF	TGTGCCAGCAGTTTAGAGGGCGGGAACACAGATACGCAGTATTTT
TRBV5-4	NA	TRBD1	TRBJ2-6	CASSLGGGASGANVLTF	TGTGCCAGCAGCTTGGGAGGGGGCGCGTCTGGGGCCAACGTCCTGACTTTC
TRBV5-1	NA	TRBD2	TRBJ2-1	CASTPSGISYNEQFF	TGCGCCAGCACACCTAGCGGGATCTCCTACAATGAGCAGTTCTTC
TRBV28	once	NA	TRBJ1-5	CASTVQGVNQPQHF	TGTGCCAGCACGGTCCAAGGGGTCAATCAGCCCCAGCATTTT
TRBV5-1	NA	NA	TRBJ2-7	CASSLSPGYYEQYF	TGCGCCAGCAGCCTGAGCCCAGGGTACTACGAGCAGTACTTC
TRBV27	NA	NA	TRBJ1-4	CASSPVVYEKLFF	TGTGCCAGCAGTCCGGTAGTTTATGAAAAACTGTTTTTT
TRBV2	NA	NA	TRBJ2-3	CASSEGVAARTDTQYF	TGTGCCAGCAGCGAAGGAGTAGCGGCTCGCACAGATACGCAGTATTTT
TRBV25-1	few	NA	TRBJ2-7	CASSGGTGSYEQYF	TGTGCCAGCAGTGGGGGTACAGGGTCTTACGAGCAGTACTTC
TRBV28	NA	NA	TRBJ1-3	CASSLGQDGNTIYF	TGTGCCAGCAGTTTAGGGCAAGACGGAAACACCATATATTTT
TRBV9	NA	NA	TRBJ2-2	CASSNRFGNTGELFF	TGTGCCAGCAGCAATCGGTTCGGGAACACCGGGGAGCTGTTTTTT
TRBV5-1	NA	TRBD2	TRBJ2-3	CASSRTSGRGKDTQYF	TGCGCCAGCAGCCGGACTAGCGGGAGGGGGAAAGATACGCAGTATTTT
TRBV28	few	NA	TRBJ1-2	CASSLSGIFYGYTF	TGTGCCAGCAGTTTATCAGGGATTTTCTATGGCTACACCTTC
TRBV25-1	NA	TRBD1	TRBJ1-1	CASVLSGGVTEAFF	TGTGCCAGCGTCCTCTCAGGGGGCGTCACTGAAGCTTTCTTT
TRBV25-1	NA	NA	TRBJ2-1	CASSESTSSYNEQFF	TGTGCCAGCAGTGAATCAACCAGCTCCTACAATGAGCAGTTCTTC
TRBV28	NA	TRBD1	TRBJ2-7	CASSLGIRDRKSYEQYF	TGTGCCAGCAGTTTAGGGATCCGGGACAGAAAATCCTACGAGCAGTACTTC
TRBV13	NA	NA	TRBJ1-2	CASSRLTRQASWGYTF	TGTGCCAGCAGCCGGCTGACAAGACAGGCCTCTTGGGGCTACACCTTC
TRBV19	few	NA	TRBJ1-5	CASSLFYANQPQHF	TGTGCCAGTAGCTTATTCTATGCAAATCAGCCCCAGCATTTT
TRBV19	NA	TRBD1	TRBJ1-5	CASTSDRGHQPQHF	TGTGCCAGTACCTCGGACAGGGGTCACCAGCCCCAGCATTTT
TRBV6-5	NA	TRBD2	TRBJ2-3	CASRLLAVTDTQYF	TGTGCCAGCAGATTACTAGCGGTCACAGATACGCAGTATTTT
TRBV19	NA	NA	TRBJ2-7	CASSGVGEQYF	TGTGCCAGCTCGGGGGTTGGCGAGCAGTACTTC
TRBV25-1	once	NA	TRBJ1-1	CASSDWGLNTEAFF	TGTGCCAGCAGTGATTGGGGGCTGAACACTGAAGCTTTCTTT
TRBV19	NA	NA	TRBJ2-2	CASRSFTGELFF	TGTGCCAGTAGGAGTTTCACCGGGGAGCTGTTTTTT
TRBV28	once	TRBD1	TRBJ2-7	CASSLWGQKHEQYF	TGTGCCAGCAGTTTATGGGGACAGAAACACGAGCAGTACTTC